In this sample, the clone carrying this TCR beta chain turned up a few times. Its specificity is not known. Each sorted subset replicate got 200 ng genomic DNA, roughly 33,000 genomes. Clones were read by immunoSEQ multiplex PCR, and TCRdb kept only the in-frame ones, dropping some. The sample shows about 1 million clones, approximately 76% of them seen only once. This sample was taken from a study of shared clonotypes between healthy human individuals. CD4+ cells underwent separation, giving CD45RA+ naive and CD45RA-negative memory subsets. Study-wide results and caveats: Rarefaction revealed incomplete sorted-subset sequencing despite large depth.

Germline V CDR1 and CDR2: MNHNS, SASEGT. This CDR3 is built from 13 residues. The V end lost 7 bases, the J end lost 9 bases, and 16 bases lay between the germline ends. The material sequenced was memory CD4+ T cells sorted from blood. The subset: CD45RA-negative fraction. The TCR originated in a man aged 18 to 29 in good health. The chain recombines TRBV6-1 with TRBJ1-5; the D is unclear. CDR3 DNA: TGTGCCAGCACCCCGGAGGGAACGACGCCCCAGCATTTT. This encodes CASTPEGTTPQHF.